What follows are 26 T cell receptor beta chains derived from one specimen sequenced in a study of cytomegalovirus exposure and HLA in healthy donors. Produced via immunoSEQ multiplex PCR; TCRdb's table is partial and in-frame only. The table records 250,000 to 400,000 clones, roughly 87% of them present only once. Sequenced input: PBMCs. These receptors all come from a man aged 25 to 45 in good health and CMV-seronegative.

This chain joins TRBV13 and TRBJ2-3, with D unclear. The germline gives CDR1 PRHDT, CDR2 FYEKMQ (reference sequence). The CDR3 loop spans 17 amino acids. V was pared by 5 bases and J by 2 bases, with 20 bases between. The CDR3 DNA is TGTGCCAGCAGCCCACCCCACGGCCTTGGGCCCACAGATACGCAGTATTTT. This sequence encodes CASSPPHGLGPTDTQYF.

The CDR3 spells CASSPGGGKNTEAFF. The CDR3 DNA sequence: TGTGCCAGCTCACCAGGTGGGGGGAAGAACACTGAAGCTTTCTTT. V usage is TRBV18 and J usage is TRBJ1-1; maybe TRBD1 (5 bases). The CDR3 sequence is 15 residues long. Germline CDR1 is KGHSH and CDR2 is LQKENI. With 2 bases removed from V and 1 base from J, the gap between germline ends came to 11 bases.

As to this clone: The sample holds other DNA sequences that translate to the same CDR3. The genes are TRBV30 and TRBJ2-7; a weak D match, TRBD2 (5 bases). The V gene lost 2 bases and the J gene lost 3 bases, with 8 bases spanning the gap. Germline CDR1 and CDR2: GTSNPN and SVGIG (reference sequence). This CDR3 spans 12 amino acids. CDR3 in amino acids: CAWSSGSYEQYF. CDR3 nucleotide sequence: TGTGCCTGGAGTTCGGGGAGCTACGAGCAGTACTTC.

The J gene is TRBJ2-2, the V gene TRBV11-3; D may be TRBD1 (6 bases). This CDR3 spans 12 amino acids. Germline CDR1 reads SGHNT; CDR2 reads YENEEA. Trimming took 5 bases from V and 9 from J, leaving 10 bases between them. CDR3 region: CASSLTGRELFF. CDR3 in DNA: TGTGCCAGCAGCCTAACAGGGAGGGAGCTGTTTTTT.

The chain recombines TRBV30 with TRBJ2-6, with TRBD1 matching 10 bases. There are 18 residues in the CDR3. Trimming cost V 3 bases and J 2 bases; bases outside gene matches: 10. CDR1 GTSNPN and CDR2 SVGIG come from the germline V gene (reference sequence). The CDR3 sequence: CAWRNRTGGHPGANVLTF. CDR3 in DNA: TGTGCCTGGAGGAATAGGACAGGGGGACATCCTGGGGCCAACGTCCTGACTTTC.

V usage is TRBV27 and J usage is TRBJ2-7; possibly TRBD1 for D (5 bases). The CDR3 is made up of 13 amino acids. Trimming took 2 bases from V and 2 from J, leaving 7 bases between them. Germline CDR1 is MNHEY and CDR2 is SMNVEV (reference sequence). The CDR3 sequence: CASSLIGAYEQYF. The CDR3 DNA follows: TGTGCCAGCAGTTTAATAGGGGCCTACGAGCAGTACTTC.

The rearrangement links TRBV6-1 to TRBJ2-7; 8 nucleotides match TRBD1. The V segment lost 7 bases and the J segment 7 bases; nucleotides outside the gene matches: 9. This CDR3 has 13 amino acids. CDR1 and CDR2 from the germline V gene are MNHNS and SASEGT. The CDR3 spells CASTRQGNGEQYF. The CDR3 DNA is TGTGCCAGCACCAGACAGGGGAACGGTGAGCAGTACTTC.

The rearrangement uses TRBV7-6 and TRBJ1-3, with 8 bases aligning to TRBD1. V shed 5 bases and J 4 bases; nucleotides not matched to a gene: 7. Germline CDR1 and CDR2: SGHVS and FNYEAQ. This CDR3 is built from 15 residues. The CDR3 sequence is CASSKTGEAGNTIYF. The CDR3 coding sequence is TGTGCCAGCAGCAAGACAGGGGAGGCGGGAAACACCATATATTTT.

This sequence joins TRBV9 and TRBJ1-2, with 7 bases that match TRBD1. Germline CDR1 is SGDLS and CDR2 is YYNGEE. After removal of 4 bases from V and 3 bases from J, the junction contained 12 bases not matched to a gene. The CDR3 is 16 amino acids. CDR3 protein: CASSTSRDSTYYGYTF. In DNA, the CDR3 is TGTGCCAGCAGCACCTCCCGGGACAGCACTTACTATGGCTACACCTTC.

The V and J genes are TRBV18 and TRBJ2-2; 11 bases are shared with TRBD2. The CDR3 loop spans 18 amino acids. V shed 3 bases, J shed 6 bases, and the junction held 12 bases outside the gene matches. Germline V lookup: CDR1 KGHSH, CDR2 LQKENI. The CDR3 DNA reads as TGTGCCAGCTCACCGACGCCACTAGCGGGGGATTTTGCCGGGGAGCTGTTTTTT. Amino acids: CASSPTPLAGDFAGELFF.

The gene calls are TRBV27 and TRBJ2-1; TRBD2 might be the D (5 bases). The germline V gene has CDR1 MNHEY and CDR2 SMNVEV (reference sequence). The CDR3 runs 16 residues. V lost 4 bases, J lost 7 bases, and 20 bases lay in between. This CDR3 is CASSSLSEAFNNEQFF. As DNA, the CDR3 is TGTGCCAGCAGTTCCCTTAGCGAGGCCTTTAATAATGAGCAGTTCTTC.

The chain uses TRBV6-5 and TRBJ1-5; the D gene is possibly TRBD1 (5 bases). Trimming took 6 bases from V and 0 from J, leaving 12 bases between them. Germline values: CDR1 MNHEY, CDR2 SVGAGI. This CDR3 spans 15 amino acids. CDR3 sequence reads: CASRSGGSSNQPQHF. The CDR3 coding sequence is TGTGCCAGCAGATCGGGGGGTAGTAGCAATCAGCCCCAGCATTTT.

The V gene is TRBV5-1, the J gene TRBJ1-2, with TRBD1 matching 11 bases. From germline, CDR1 is SGHRS and CDR2 YFSETQ. V was clipped by 4 bases and J by 4 bases; unmatched bases: 12. CDR3 size: 17 residues. The CDR3 reads CASSTGQGALWGYGYTF. The CDR3 coding sequence is TGCGCCAGCAGCACCGGACAGGGGGCCCTCTGGGGCTATGGCTACACCTTC. The whole variable domain, filled in from reference TRBV5-1 and TRBJ1-2, reads KAGVTQTPRYLIKTRGQQVTLSCSPISGHRSVSWYQQTPGQGLQFLFEYFSETQRNKGNFPGRFSGRQFSNSRSEMNVSTLELGDSALYLCASSTGQGALWGYGYTFGSGTRLTVV.

This clone has a single count. This sequence joins TRBV6-4 and TRBJ1-1; 8 bases agree with TRBD1. The CDR3 spans 16 residues. The V and J ends lost 0 bases and 4 bases, in that order; junction bases with no gene match: 7. Germline CDR1 and CDR2: MRHNA and SNTAGT. The CDR3: CASSDSRQGLGTEAFF. CDR3 in DNA: TGTGCCAGCAGTGACTCCCGACAGGGGCTCGGCACTGAAGCTTTCTTT.

The V call is TRBV6-5, the J call TRBJ2-7; 9 bases line up with TRBD1. Germline lookup yields CDR1 MNHEY and CDR2 SVGAGI. Losses at the gene ends were 5 bases for V and 1 base for J; bases not matched to a gene: 3. This CDR3 spans 14 amino acids. The chain's CDR3 is CASSLTGGSYEQYF. In DNA form, the CDR3 reads TGTGCCAGCAGTCTGACAGGGGGATCCTACGAGCAGTACTTC.

V and J are TRBV19 and TRBJ1-1; maybe TRBD1 (6 bases). Trimming stripped 5 bases from V and 4 bases from J, with 11 bases between. From germline, CDR1 is LNHDA and CDR2 SQIVND (reference sequence). There are 13 residues in the CDR3. CDR3 coding DNA: TGTGCCAGTAGTTGGCAGGGGAGCACTGAAGCTTTCTTT. The encoded protein is CASSWQGSTEAFF.

The chain has TRBV2 and TRBJ1-1; possibly TRBD1 for D (5 bases). Germline CDR1 and CDR2: SNHLY and FYNNEI. The V end lost 1 base, the J end lost 3 bases, and 12 bases lay between the germline ends. This CDR3 has 15 amino acids. The CDR3 coding sequence is TGTGCCAGCAGTGAAGGCTTCAAAGGGGACACTGAAGCTTTCTTT. This translates into CASSEGFKGDTEAFF.

In this sample, this clone turned up once. The chain recombines TRBV29-1 with TRBJ1-1; maybe TRBD1 (6 bases). Germline V gene data show CDR1 as SQVTM and CDR2 as ANQGSEA. The CDR3 has 17 residues. V was pared by 1 base and J by 0 bases, with 18 bases between. The CDR3: CSVEGTGTHLLNTEAFF. CDR3 in DNA: TGCAGCGTTGAAGGTACAGGGACCCACCTCCTGAACACTGAAGCTTTCTTT.

The rearrangement joins TRBV4-2 to TRBJ2-5; D possibly corresponds to TRBD2 (5 bases). CDR1 and CDR2 (germline): LGHNA, YNFKEQ. Deletions cut 0 bases from V and 1 base from J, with 12 bases between. CDR3 length equals 16 residues. The CDR3: CASSQDWARVQETQYF. Written as DNA, the CDR3 is TGTGCCAGCAGCCAAGATTGGGCGAGGGTCCAAGAGACCCAGTACTTC.

The gene calls are TRBV7-2 and TRBJ1-2; 9 nucleotides match TRBD1. CDR1 and CDR2 (germline): SGHTA, FQGNSA. There are 13 residues in the CDR3. The junction had 4 bases not matched to a gene; V was cut back by 4 bases and J by 7 bases. The CDR3 region has the DNA TGTGCCAGCAGCTCTACAGGGGGCAGTGGCTACACCTTC. Translated, it gives CASSSTGGSGYTF.

V usage is TRBV5-6 and J usage is TRBJ2-7; D gene uncertain. Germline V CDR1 and CDR2: SGHDT, YYEEEE. This CDR3 is 14 amino acids long. The V end lost 2 bases, the J end lost 0 bases, and 9 bases lay between the germline ends. CDR3 bases: TGTGCCAGCAGCTTCGCTCGGAGCTCCTACGAGCAGTACTTC. This translates into CASSFARSSYEQYF.

This clone was seen just once. In DNA form, the CDR3 reads TGTGCCAGCAGGGAGGGACAGTATAATTCACCCCTCCACTTT. This gives the protein CASREGQYNSPLHF. The chain has TRBV6-5 and TRBJ1-6; 7 bases map to TRBD1. CDR1 MNHEY and CDR2 SVGAGI come from the germline V gene. The V gene end was trimmed by 6 bases and the J gene end by 4 bases; junction bases not matched to a gene: 3. This CDR3 has 14 residues.

The chain carries TRBV6-5 and TRBJ2-7; D is perhaps TRBD1 (6 bases). Trimming took off 2 bases at V and 2 bases at J, with 10 bases between the two ends. This CDR3 has 14 amino acids. Germline values: CDR1 MNHEY, CDR2 SVGAGI. CDR3 sequence: CASSYVQGPYEQYF. DNA of the CDR3: TGTGCCAGCAGTTACGTACAGGGACCCTACGAGCAGTACTTC.

Of note for this clone: In the same sample, other DNA sequences code for this CDR3. The chain has TRBV19 and TRBJ2-2, with a weak D call TRBD2 (6 bases). The CDR3 consists of 14 residues. V gave up 2 bases and J gave up 5 bases, with 9 bases separating them. CDR1 and CDR2 from the germline V gene are LNHDA and SQIVND (reference sequence). The CDR3 spells CASSIPRGTGELFF. The CDR3 DNA follows: TGTGCCAGTAGTATACCCCGGGGGACCGGGGAGCTGTTTTTT.

This chain joins TRBV6-5 and TRBJ2-7; possible D gene TRBD1, 5 bases. Germline V gene data show CDR1 as MNHEY and CDR2 as SVGAGI. The CDR3 runs to 14 residues. V shed 2 bases and J shed 3 bases, with 11 bases lying between them. This CDR3 reads CASSYTQGNYEQYF. As DNA, the CDR3 is TGTGCCAGCAGTTACACTCAGGGAAACTACGAGCAGTACTTC.

This clone has only one observation. CDR3 in DNA: TGTGCCAGCGCGACAGGGAACACTGAAGCTTTCTTT. Translated, it gives CASATGNTEAFF. The chain couples TRBV2 to TRBJ1-1; the D gene is possibly TRBD1 (6 bases). CDR3 length equals 12 residues. CDR1 is SNHLY, CDR2 FYNNEI, per germline. The V end lost 8 bases, the J end lost 1 base, and 8 bases lay between the germline ends.